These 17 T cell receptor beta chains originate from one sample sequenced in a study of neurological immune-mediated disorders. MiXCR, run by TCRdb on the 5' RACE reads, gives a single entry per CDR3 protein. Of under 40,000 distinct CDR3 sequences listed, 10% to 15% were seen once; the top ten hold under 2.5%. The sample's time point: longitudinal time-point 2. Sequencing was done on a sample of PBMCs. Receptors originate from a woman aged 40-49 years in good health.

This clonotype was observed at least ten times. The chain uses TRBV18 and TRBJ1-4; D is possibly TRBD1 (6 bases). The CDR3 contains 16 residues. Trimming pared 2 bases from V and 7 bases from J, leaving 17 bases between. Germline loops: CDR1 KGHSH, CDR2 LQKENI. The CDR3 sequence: CASSPTSDRLFEKLFF. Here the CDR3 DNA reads TGTGCCAGCTCACCAACATCGGACAGACTTTTTGAAAAACTGTTTTTT.

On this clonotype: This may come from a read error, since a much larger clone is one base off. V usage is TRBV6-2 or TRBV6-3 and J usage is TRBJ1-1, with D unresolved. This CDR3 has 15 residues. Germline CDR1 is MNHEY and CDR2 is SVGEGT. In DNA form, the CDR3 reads TGTGTCAGCAACGCAGACGGGTTTATGAACACTGAAGCTTTCTTT. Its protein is CVSNADGFMNTEAFF.

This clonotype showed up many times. The CDR3 loop is CASSVGLEGGQYF. DNA of the CDR3: TGTGCCAGCAGCGTGGGACTGGAGGGCGGGCAGTACTTC. This sequence joins TRBV2 and TRBJ2-7; tentative D call: TRBD2 (6 bases). There are 13 residues in the CDR3. Looked up from germline, CDR1 is SNHLY and CDR2 is FYNNEI. The V end was cut by 6 bases, the J end by 9 bases, with 18 bases between.

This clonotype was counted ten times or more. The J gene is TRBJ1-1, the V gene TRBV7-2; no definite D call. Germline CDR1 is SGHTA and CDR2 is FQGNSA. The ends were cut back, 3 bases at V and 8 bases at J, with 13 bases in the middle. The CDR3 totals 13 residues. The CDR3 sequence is CASSLNPPREAFF. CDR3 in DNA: TGTGCCAGCAGCTTGAACCCACCCAGGGAAGCTTTCTTT.

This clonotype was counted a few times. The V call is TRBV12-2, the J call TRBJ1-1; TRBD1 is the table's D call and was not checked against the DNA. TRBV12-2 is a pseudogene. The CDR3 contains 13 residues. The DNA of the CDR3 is TGTGCAAGTCGCCCCCCCCCGAACACTGAAGCTTTCTTT. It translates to CASRPPPNTEAFF.

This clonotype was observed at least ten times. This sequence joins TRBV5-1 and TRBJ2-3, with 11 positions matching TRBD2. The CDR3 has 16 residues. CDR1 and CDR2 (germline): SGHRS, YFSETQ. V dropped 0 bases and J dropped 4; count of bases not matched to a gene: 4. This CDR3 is CASSLVLAGGPDTQYF. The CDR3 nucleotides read TGCGCCAGCAGCTTGGTCCTAGCGGGAGGCCCAGATACGCAGTATTTT.

The CDR3 nucleotides are TGTGCCACCAGTGCACTATACAGCAACAATGAGCAGTTCTTC. This codes for CATSALYSNNEQFF. The chain is built from TRBV24-1 and TRBJ2-1; the D is unclear. CDR3 size: 14 residues. Per the germline V gene, CDR1 is KGHDR and CDR2 is SFDVKD. The V end was cut by 5 bases, the J end by 5 bases, with 12 bases between.

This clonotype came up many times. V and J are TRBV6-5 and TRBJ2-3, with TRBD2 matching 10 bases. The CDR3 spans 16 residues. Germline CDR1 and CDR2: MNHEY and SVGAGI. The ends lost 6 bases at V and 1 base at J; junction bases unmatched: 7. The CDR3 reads CASSRELAGGTDTQYF. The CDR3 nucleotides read TGTGCCAGCAGCCGGGAGCTAGCGGGGGGCACAGATACGCAGTATTTT.

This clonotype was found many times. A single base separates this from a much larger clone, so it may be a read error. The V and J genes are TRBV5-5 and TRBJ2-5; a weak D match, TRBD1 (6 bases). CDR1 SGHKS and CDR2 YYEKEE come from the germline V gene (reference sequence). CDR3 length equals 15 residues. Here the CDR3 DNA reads TGTGTCAGCAGCTTGTTGCCAGGGGAAGGAGAGACCCAGTACTTC. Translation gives CVSSLLPGEGETQYF.

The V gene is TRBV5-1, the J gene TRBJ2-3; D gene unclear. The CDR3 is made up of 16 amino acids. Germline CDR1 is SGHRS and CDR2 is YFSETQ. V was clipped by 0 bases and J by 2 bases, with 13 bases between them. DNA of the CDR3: TGCGCCAGCAGCTTGGTCCCAGCGACCGCCACAGATACGCAGTATTTT. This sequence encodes CASSLVPATATDTQYF.

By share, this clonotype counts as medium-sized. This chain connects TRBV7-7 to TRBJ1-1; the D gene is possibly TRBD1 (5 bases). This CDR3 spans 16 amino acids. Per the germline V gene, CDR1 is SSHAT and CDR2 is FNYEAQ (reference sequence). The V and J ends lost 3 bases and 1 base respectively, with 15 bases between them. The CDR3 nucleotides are TGTGCCAGCAGCTTGTTCCAGGGCACTGGGAACACTGAAGCTTTCTTT. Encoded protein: CASSLFQGTGNTEAFF.

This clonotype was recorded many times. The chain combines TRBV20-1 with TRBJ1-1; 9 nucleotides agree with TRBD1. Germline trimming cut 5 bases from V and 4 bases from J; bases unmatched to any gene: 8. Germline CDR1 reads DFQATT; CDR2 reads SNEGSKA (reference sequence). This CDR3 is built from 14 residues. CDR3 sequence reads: CSADPTGGFTEAFF. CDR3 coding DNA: TGCAGTGCTGATCCGACAGGGGGGTTCACTGAAGCTTTCTTT.

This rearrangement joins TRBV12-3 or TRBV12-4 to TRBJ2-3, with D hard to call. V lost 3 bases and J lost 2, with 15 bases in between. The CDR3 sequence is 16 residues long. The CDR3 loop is CASSLMSRQATDTQYF. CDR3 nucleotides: TGTGCCAGCAGTTTGATGAGTCGACAAGCCACAGATACGCAGTATTTT.

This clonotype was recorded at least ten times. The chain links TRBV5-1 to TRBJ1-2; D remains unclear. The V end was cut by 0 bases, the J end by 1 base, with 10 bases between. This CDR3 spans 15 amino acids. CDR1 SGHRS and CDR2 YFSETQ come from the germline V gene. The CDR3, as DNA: TGCGCCAGCAGCTTGGCCGCGGATATTAACTATGGCTACACCTTC. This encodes CASSLAADINYGYTF. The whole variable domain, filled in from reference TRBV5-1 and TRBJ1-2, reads KAGVTQTPRYLIKTRGQQVTLSCSPISGHRSVSWYQQTPGQGLQFLFEYFSETQRNKGNFPGRFSGRQFSNSRSEMNVSTLELGDSALYLCASSLAADINYGYTFGSGTRLTVV.

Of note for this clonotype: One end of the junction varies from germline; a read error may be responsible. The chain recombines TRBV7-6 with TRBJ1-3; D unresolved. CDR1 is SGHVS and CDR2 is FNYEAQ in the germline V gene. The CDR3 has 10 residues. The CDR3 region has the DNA TGTGCCAGCAGCTTAACGGACGAGGAATTT. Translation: CASSLTDEEF.

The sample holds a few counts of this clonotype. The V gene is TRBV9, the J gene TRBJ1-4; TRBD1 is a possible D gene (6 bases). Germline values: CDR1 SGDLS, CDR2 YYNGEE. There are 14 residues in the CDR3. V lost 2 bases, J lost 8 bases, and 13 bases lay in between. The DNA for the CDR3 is TGTGCCAGCAGCGTTCAGGGTGGGGGCGAAAAACTGTTTTTT. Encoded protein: CASSVQGGGEKLFF.

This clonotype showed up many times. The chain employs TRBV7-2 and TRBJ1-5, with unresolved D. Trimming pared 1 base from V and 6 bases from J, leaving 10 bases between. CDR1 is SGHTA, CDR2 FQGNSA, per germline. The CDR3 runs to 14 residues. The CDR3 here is CASSLDVGRQPQHF. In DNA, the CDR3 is TGTGCCAGCAGCTTAGACGTGGGCCGTCAGCCCCAGCATTTT.